The 22 T cell receptor beta chains given below trace back to one sample, sequenced in a study of Tregs in tolerant kidney transplant recipients. The repertoire was sequenced with immunoSEQ multiplex PCR; TCRdb's copy has only in-frame clones and lacks some. The sample has tens of thousands of clones, roughly 84% seen once. Sequencing used CD4+ T cells from blood. The origin of the receptors is a human donor in good health.

The V call is TRBV5-1, the J call TRBJ1-2; D perhaps matches TRBD1 (5 bases). CDR3 length equals 13 residues. V was cut by 2 bases and J by 5 bases, with 10 bases left in between. Germline loops: CDR1 SGHRS, CDR2 YFSETQ. As DNA, the CDR3 is TGCGCCAGCAGCTTTCTTGGGGGGTATGGCTACACCTTC. Translating gives CASSFLGGYGYTF. Together with reference TRBV5-1 and TRBJ1-2, the CDR3 gives the full variable domain: KAGVTQTPRYLIKTRGQQVTLSCSPISGHRSVSWYQQTPGQGLQFLFEYFSETQRNKGNFPGRFSGRQFSNSRSEMNVSTLELGDSALYLCASSFLGGYGYTFGSGTRLTVV.

V usage is TRBV19 and J usage is TRBJ1-6; 10 bases map to TRBD1. This CDR3 has 15 residues. Germline V gene data show CDR1 as LNHDA and CDR2 as SQIVND (reference sequence). V dropped 4 bases and J dropped 9; count of bases not matched to a gene: 6. CDR3 residues: CASSNQGQGSSPLHF. As DNA, the CDR3 is TGTGCCAGTAGTAATCAGGGACAGGGGAGTTCACCCCTCCACTTT.

The chain links TRBV2 to TRBJ1-3; tentative D call: TRBD1 (5 bases). Germline V CDR1 and CDR2: SNHLY, FYNNEI. This CDR3 is built from 15 residues. V was pared by 7 bases and J by 4 bases, with 17 bases between. In DNA form, the CDR3 reads TGTGCCAGCACCAGGGACCCGGGTGGCGGAAACACCATATATTTT. It is translated as CASTRDPGGGNTIYF.

This chain connects TRBV7-6 to TRBJ2-7, with D perhaps matching TRBD2 (6 bases). This CDR3 comprises 17 residues. The ends were cut back, 3 bases at V and 5 bases at J, with 23 bases in the middle. CDR1 and CDR2 (germline): SGHVS, FNYEAQ. The CDR3 DNA reads as TGTGCCAGCAGCTTGTTCGCGGGACCCACAGGTCCGGACGAGCAGTACTTC. It encodes CASSLFAGPTGPDEQYF.

CDR3 sequence: CASSRGQGEQYF. Written as DNA, the CDR3 is TGTGCCAGCAGCCGCGGGCAGGGCGAGCAGTACTTC. J is TRBJ2-7 and V is TRBV7-8, with D possibly called TRBD1 or TRBD2 (5 bases each). CDR1 and CDR2 from the germline V gene are SGHVS and FQNEAQ. This CDR3 is 12 amino acids long. Trimming stripped 5 bases from V and 6 bases from J, with 11 bases between. The full variable domain, rest sourced from reference TRBV7-8 and TRBJ2-7, is GAGVSQSPRYKVAKRGQDVALRCDPISGHVSLFWYQQALGQGPEFLTYFQNEAQLDKSGLPSDRFFAERPEGSVSTLKIQRTQQEDSAVYLCASSRGQGEQYFGPGTRLTVT.

The chain combines TRBV30 with TRBJ1-3, with D uncertain. The CDR3 is 15 residues long. Germline V gene lookup returns CDR1 GTSNPN and CDR2 SVGIG (reference sequence). V dropped 8 bases and J dropped 3 bases, with 20 bases sitting between them. The CDR3 sequence is CAAGGGRAFGNTIYF. CDR3 nucleotide sequence: TGTGCCGCGGGAGGCGGGAGAGCTTTTGGAAACACCATATATTTT.

The CDR3 sequence is CASSETSRGNEQFF. The CDR3 region has the DNA TGTGCCAGCAGTGAAACTAGCCGAGGGAATGAGCAGTTCTTC. The chain combines TRBV2 with TRBJ2-1; tentative D call: TRBD2 (6 bases). The CDR3 extends over 14 amino acids. V lost 2 bases, J lost 7 bases, and 12 bases lay in between. CDR1 and CDR2 from the germline V gene are SNHLY and FYNNEI.

J is TRBJ2-3 and V is TRBV10-3, with D maybe TRBD2 (5 bases). The CDR3 contains 14 residues. Germline CDR1 reads ENHRY; CDR2 reads SYGVKD. V lost 8 bases to trimming and J lost 5 bases, with 17 bases between them. This chain's CDR3 is CAIRRAPDRDTQYF. CDR3 coding DNA: TGTGCCATCCGGCGGGCCCCTGATAGAGATACGCAGTATTTT.

CDR3 sequence: CASSSTGFYGYTF. In DNA form, the CDR3 reads TGTGCCAGCAGTTCTACAGGGTTCTATGGCTACACCTTC. The rearrangement links TRBV6-5 to TRBJ1-2, with a possible D match to TRBD1 (6 bases). In germline, CDR1 is MNHEY, CDR2 SVGAGI. The CDR3 length is 13 residues. Trimming left V 4 bases short and J 4 bases short, with 10 bases between.

The chain has TRBV5-6 and TRBJ2-2; D might be TRBD2 (6 bases). Germline-derived CDR1 and CDR2 are SGHDT and YYEEEE. The CDR3 spans 14 residues. V dropped 4 bases and J dropped 4 bases, with 11 bases sitting between them. CDR3 in DNA: TGTGCCAGCAGCCCTTTCGGGGGCACCGGGGAGCTGTTTTTT. Its protein product is CASSPFGGTGELFF.

This clone was seen only a few times. The V call is TRBV9, the J call TRBJ2-3, with a possible D match to TRBD2 (6 bases). The CDR3 covers 14 residues. With 0 bases removed from V and 2 bases from J, the gap between germline ends came to 7 bases. Germline lookup yields CDR1 SGDLS and CDR2 YYNGEE. CDR3 nucleotide sequence: TGTGCCAGCAGCGTAGAGGACTACACAGATACGCAGTATTTT. Its protein is CASSVEDYTDTQYF.

The chain joins TRBV7-2 to TRBJ1-2, with D perhaps matching TRBD1 (5 bases). The germline CDR1 and CDR2 sequences are SGHTA and FQGNSA. The CDR3 consists of 16 residues. V lost 4 bases and J 4 bases, leaving 19 bases between the germline ends. Here the CDR3 DNA reads TGTGCCAGCAGCTCCCAGCCGACAGTGACGGGCTATGGCTACACCTTC. Its protein product is CASSSQPTVTGYGYTF.

This chain links TRBV19 with TRBJ1-5, with D hard to call. This CDR3 contains 13 residues. Between the trimmed V and J ends, which lost 4 bases and 4 bases, there was a span of 8 bases. The germline CDR1 and CDR2 sequences are LNHDA and SQIVND (reference sequence). CDR3 sequence reads: CASSTGMNQPQHF. Written as DNA, the CDR3 is TGTGCCAGTAGTACGGGAATGAATCAGCCCCAGCATTTT. Drawing the rest from reference TRBV19 and TRBJ1-5, the complete variable domain is DGGITQSPKYLFRKEGQNVTLSCEQNLNHDAMYWYRQDPGQGLRLIYYSQIVNDFQKGDIAEGYSVSREKKESFPLTVTSAQKNPTAFYLCASSTGMNQPQHFGDGTRLSIL.

The chain uses TRBV6-5 and TRBJ2-7, with 10 bases aligning to TRBD1. The length of the CDR3 is 13 residues. V dropped 8 bases and J dropped 6; count of bases not matched to a gene: 7. Germline V gene lookup returns CDR1 MNHEY and CDR2 SVGAGI. CDR3 nucleotides: TGTGCCAGCGGAAGACAGGGGGCGGGCGAGCAGTACTTC. It specifies CASGRQGAGEQYF.

As to this clone: Additional DNA sequences in this sample encode the identical CDR3. J is TRBJ1-1 and V is TRBV7-3; D gene unclear. In germline, CDR1 is SGHTA, CDR2 FQGTGA. The V gene lost 6 bases and the J gene lost 1 base, with 9 bases spanning the gap. The CDR3 is 13 amino acids. CDR3 amino acids: CASSHGRNTEAFF. The CDR3 nucleotides are TGTGCCAGCAGTCATGGAAGGAACACTGAAGCTTTCTTT.

The V call is TRBV2, the J call TRBJ2-2; D gene ambiguous. CDR1 and CDR2 from the germline V gene are SNHLY and FYNNEI. Trimming took 8 bases from V and 4 from J, leaving 8 bases between them. The CDR3 is made up of 12 amino acids. CDR3 DNA: TGTGCCAGCGGTAGAAGCACCGGGGAGCTGTTTTTT. It translates to CASGRSTGELFF.

The chain recombines TRBV6-6 with TRBJ1-2; the D gene is possibly TRBD1 (5 bases). The CDR3 is 14 amino acids. Trimming removed 5 bases at V and 7 bases at J, with 17 bases between. CDR1 and CDR2 from the germline V gene are MNHNY and SVGAGI (reference sequence). CDR3 amino acids: CASSPRMGRGGYTF. The DNA for the CDR3 is TGTGCCAGCAGTCCCCGGATGGGGCGGGGTGGCTACACCTTC.

This rearrangement joins TRBV6-5 to TRBJ1-2; weak D call: TRBD1 (5 bases). Trimming pared 6 bases from V and 4 bases from J, leaving 12 bases between. CDR1 and CDR2 (germline): MNHEY, SVGAGI. This CDR3 spans 13 amino acids. This chain's CDR3 is CASRRDSGYGYTF. In DNA, the CDR3 is TGTGCCAGCAGAAGAGACAGTGGCTATGGCTACACCTTC.

The chain's CDR3 is CASSRDRTYEQYF. The CDR3 region has the DNA TGCGCCAGCAGCCGGGACAGAACCTACGAGCAGTACTTC. The J gene is TRBJ2-7, the V gene TRBV5-1; TRBD1 agrees at 7 bases. Germline CDR1 SGHRS, CDR2 YFSETQ. The CDR3 has 13 residues. V was pared by 4 bases and J by 2 bases, with 3 bases of the junction left unmatched. Full variable domain (rest looked up from reference TRBV5-1 and TRBJ2-7): KAGVTQTPRYLIKTRGQQVTLSCSPISGHRSVSWYQQTPGQGLQFLFEYFSETQRNKGNFPGRFSGRQFSNSRSEMNVSTLELGDSALYLCASSRDRTYEQYFGPGTRLTVT.

The chain uses TRBV10-3 and TRBJ2-5, with TRBD1 as a possible D gene (7 bases). In germline, CDR1 is ENHRY, CDR2 SYGVKD. This CDR3 is built from 17 residues. Trimming took 6 bases from V and 4 from J, leaving 24 bases between them. The CDR3 DNA follows: TGTGCCATCAGAGGTTGGGGAACAGGGGAGGAGAGAGAGACCCAGTACTTC. The encoded protein is CAIRGWGTGEERETQYF.

The V gene is TRBV7-6, the J gene TRBJ2-5; D is undetermined. Trimming cost V 2 bases and J 5 bases, with 15 bases left between them. Germline V gene data show CDR1 as SGHVS and CDR2 as FNYEAQ. This CDR3 comprises 15 residues. CDR3 sequence: CASSLSSRSRETQYF. The CDR3 DNA reads as TGTGCCAGCAGCTTATCCTCTAGGAGTCGGGAGACCCAGTACTTC.

CDR3 coding DNA: TGTGCCAGCACAACGACTAGCGGGGGGACCTACGAGCAGTACTTC. Protein sequence: CASTTTSGGTYEQYF. The chain has TRBV28 and TRBJ2-7; 13 bases are a match to TRBD2. The length of the CDR3 is 15 residues. The germline V gene encodes CDR1 MDHEN and CDR2 SYDVKM. V was pared by 7 bases and J by 2 bases, with 5 bases of the junction left unmatched.